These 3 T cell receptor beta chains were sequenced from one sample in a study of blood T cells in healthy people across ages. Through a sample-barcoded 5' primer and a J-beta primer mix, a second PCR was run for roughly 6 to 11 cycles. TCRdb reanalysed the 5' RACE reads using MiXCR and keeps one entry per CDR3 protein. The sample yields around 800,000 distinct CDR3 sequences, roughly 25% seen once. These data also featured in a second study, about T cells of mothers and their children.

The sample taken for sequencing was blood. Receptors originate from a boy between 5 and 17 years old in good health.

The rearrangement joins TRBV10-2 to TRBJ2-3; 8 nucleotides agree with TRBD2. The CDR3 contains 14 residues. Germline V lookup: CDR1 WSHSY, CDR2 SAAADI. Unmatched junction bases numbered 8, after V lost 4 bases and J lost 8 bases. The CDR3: CASSASGPASTQYF. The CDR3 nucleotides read TGCGCCAGCAGTGCTAGCGGGCCGGCCAGTACGCAGTATTTT.

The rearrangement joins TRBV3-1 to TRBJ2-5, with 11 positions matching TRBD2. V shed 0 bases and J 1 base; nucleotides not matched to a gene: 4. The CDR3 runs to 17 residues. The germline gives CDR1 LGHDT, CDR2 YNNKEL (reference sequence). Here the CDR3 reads CASSQDLGLAAQETQYF. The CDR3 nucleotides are TGTGCCAGCAGCCAAGATCTGGGACTAGCGGCCCAAGAGACCCAGTACTTC.

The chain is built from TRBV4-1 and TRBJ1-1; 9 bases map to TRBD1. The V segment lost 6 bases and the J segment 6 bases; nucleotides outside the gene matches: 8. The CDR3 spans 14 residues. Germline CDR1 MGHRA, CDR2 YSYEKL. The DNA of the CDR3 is TGCGCCAGCAGATTCGGGACAGGGTATTCTGAAGCTTTCTTT. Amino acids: CASRFGTGYSEAFF.